This TCR beta chain was captured by sequencing in a study of blood T cells in healthy people across ages. The CDR3 sequence is 15 residues long. The germline V gene encodes CDR1 SGHRS and CDR2 YFSETQ. Trimming left V 4 bases short and J 5 bases short, with 18 bases between. Study-wide points: Diversity of TCR beta per million T cells declined in a roughly linear way with age. Fewer expanded clones and more diversity marked long-lived versus aged donors.

This clonotype was recorded a few times. Its antigen is as yet unknown. It was with a sample-barcoded 5' primer and a J-beta primer mix that a second PCR of roughly 6 to 12 cycles was run. Each cDNA molecule received a tag from a template-switch adaptor that had 12 random nucleotides. TCRdb itself ran the 5' RACE reads through MiXCR, one entry per CDR3 protein. The profile covers 1.5 million to 2 million distinct CDR3 sequences, with roughly two fifths appearing a single time and more than 20% taken by the ten largest. Every donor gave ten milliliters of peripheral blood. V is TRBV5-1 and J is TRBJ2-5, with a weak D call TRBD1 (6 bases). Material: blood. The TCR was taken from a human donor in good health. DNA for the CDR3: TGCGCCAGCAGCAAGGAAATGACAGGAGGCGAGACCCAGTACTTC. The encoded protein is CASSKEMTGGETQYF.